The rows below give T cell receptor beta chains drawn from one sample of a study of metastatic and nonmetastatic thyroid tumors. MiXCR reprocessed the PCR reads for TCRdb. Of around 20,000 clones in the sample, about 12% are singletons; the top ten hold approximately 25%. The sequenced sample was blood. The receptor set was obtained from a female donor with papillary thyroid cancer or a benign thyroid nodule (not recorded which). Some clones in this sample may be carry-over from other donors' samples. Both conserved end residues are part of each CDR3. A D gene is named only where the DNA matches it firmly.

V: TRBV5-1; D: TRBD1; CDR3: CASSLTVGTVNTEAFF
V: TRBV24-1; D: -; CDR3: CATSDLDLTRNGELFF
V: TRBV12-3/TRBV12-4; D: -; CDR3: CASSFSRSVRNTEAFF
V: TRBV12-3/TRBV12-4; D: -; CDR3: CASSSGAGELFF
V: TRBV5-1; D: TRBD1; CDR3: CASSLGQGANEQYF
V: TRBV3-1; D: -; CDR3: CASSQVEVTEAFF
V: TRBV7-9; D: -; CDR3: CASSPRHPQEGAFF
V: TRBV7-9; D: -; CDR3: CASSPNPAFF
V: TRBV5-1; D: TRBD2; CDR3: CASSSNGGLAGNNEQFF
V: TRBV19; D: -; CDR3: CAAAVRGTGYEQYF
V: TRBV20-1; D: -; CDR3: CSAWKADSGGGGYGYTF
V: TRBV4-2; D: -; CDR3: CASSQDGWTLYNEQFF
V: TRBV4-2; D: TRBD1; CDR3: CASSPIEQGATYEKLFF
V: TRBV7-2; D: TRBD2; CDR3: CASSSQRGGNEQYF
V: TRBV4-1; D: -; CDR3: CASSQGGGGYNQPQHF
V: TRBV20-1; D: TRBD2; CDR3: CSARGTSRETQYF
V: TRBV27; D: -; CDR3: CASSLFWGLGYTF
V: TRBV6-1; D: -; CDR3: CASNQQGGFVYTF
V: TRBV19; D: TRBD1; CDR3: CASSLSRLRTGLNTEAFF
V: TRBV7-3; D: TRBD2; CDR3: CASSQTSGGSEQYF
V: TRBV12-3/TRBV12-4; D: -; CDR3: CASSYPGRGGETQYF
V: TRBV28; D: -; CDR3: CASSFRRGPSSYNEQFF
V: TRBV19; D: -; CDR3: CASSGGLLNYEQYF
V: TRBV6-4; D: -; CDR3: CARPNEKLFF
V: TRBV4-3; D: -; CDR3: CASSQDLGTGYRKTQYF
V: TRBV5-6; D: -; CDR3: CASSLGAFYSTDTQYF
V: TRBV27; D: TRBD1; CDR3: CASSFRHRGSYEQYF
V: TRBV28; D: TRBD1; CDR3: CASTRPTGATYEQYF
V: TRBV12-3/TRBV12-4; D: -; CDR3: CASSSPGLDYGYTF
V: TRBV28; D: -; CDR3: CASRARGQGLYTIYF
V: TRBV7-9; D: -; CDR3: CASSAGQFGGNYGYTF
V: TRBV7-3; D: TRBD2; CDR3: CASSQTSGSGAGELFF
V: TRBV7-3; D: -; CDR3: CASSLLPAGDTEAFF
V: TRBV29-1; D: -; CDR3: CSVDLGTDTQYF
V: TRBV12-3/TRBV12-4; D: -; CDR3: CASSFGVCFYGYTF
V: TRBV6-1; D: -; CDR3: CASSQGISSGNTIYF
V: TRBV7-2; D: -; CDR3: CASSLARDYEQYF
V: TRBV3-1; D: -; CDR3: CASSPGGGTYNEQFF
V: TRBV2; D: TRBD1; CDR3: CASNEQGKASYNEQFF
V: TRBV6-1; D: -; CDR3: CASRPRGGGSQPQHF
V: TRBV19; D: -; CDR3: CASSQTGPETQYF
V: TRBV10-2; D: TRBD2; CDR3: CASRGGTSGSYEQYF
V: TRBV29-1; D: TRBD1; CDR3: CSVAGQLNTEAFF
V: TRBV7-9; D: -; CDR3: CASSGGSGATEAFF
V: TRBV5-1; D: TRBD2; CDR3: CASSLSGLAGERAGELFF
V: TRBV5-1; D: -; CDR3: CASSYDSLNYDQHF
V: TRBV5-6; D: -; CDR3: CASSSLDSSYDQYF